This record covers a single T cell receptor beta chain. Its antigen is not yet known. The input lacks base qualities; no much larger clone sits a single base away. At the junction V is shortened by 2 bases and J by 6 bases; bases outside the gene matches: 4. The CDR3 contains 15 residues, cysteine and phenylalanine counted. Only the CDR3 DNA stays, 45 bases, in frame from base 1. From the germline V gene, CDR1 is MGHRA and CDR2 is YSYEKL. The data were taken from a study of T cell responses to AZD1222 COVID-19 vaccine (dated by TCRdb to about 2021). As for the study more broadly: AZD1222 recipients whose second dose came at about 4 weeks and those whose second dose came at about 12 weeks were combined into one group, since spike-specific TCR depth and breadth did not differ between the two schedules. TCR sequencing covered over 230 trial participants: 200 to 220 given two doses of AZD1222 and 26 given two doses of MenACWY control vaccine. Trial participants were enrolled by age into 18-55, 56-69 and 70-plus year subgroups, with roughly 160, 29 and 62 TCR-sequenced participants respectively.

The CDR3 regions of human TCRbeta chains were subjected to immunosequencing. In the original analysis: TCRs in the repertoires were compared against a reference library of SARS-CoV-2-specific TCRs that had been generated with the MIRA antigen-specificity platform. Breadth was defined as the fraction of unique TCRs that were SARS-CoV-2-associated, and depth was defined as the fraction of total T cells that were SARS-CoV-2-associated. Using the MIRA data, every spike-specific TCR was mapped to the spike region that the TCR reacted to and assigned to either a CD4 or a CD8 class. Log10-transformed breadth and depth values were compared by one-way ANOVA with Sidak's multiple comparisons tests. This is the immuneACCESS table as TCRdb keeps it, with only in-frame sequences that have V and J called. A part of the clones is gone; compared with another copy, unresolved V genes explain less than half, and the rest is unexplained. V and J calls and clone size follow that table, whereas D and trimming were derived from the DNA. For this sample the table gives over 150,000 clones, of which around nine tenths were detected only once. Jointly, the top ten make up more than 5.5% of the sample.

General study outcomes and caveats: No day 14 peak-response samples were available, so repertoires were characterized only after the peak T cell response. Conclusions about previously exposed vaccinees were limited because only six AZD1222 recipients were SARS-CoV-2 seropositive at baseline. Epitopes outside the regions mutated in the B.1.351 and B.1.1.7 variants were reportedly recognized by nearly half of the unique spike-specific TCRs. Vaccine-associated CD4 TCRs spanned the whole spike protein, with dominant responses in regions 160-218 and 743-854. Participants were mostly white British and included more females than males, and it was suggested by the authors that clonal diversity may have been underestimated. After two AZD1222 doses, spike-specific TCR breadth and depth were significantly higher than at day 0 and than in MenACWY recipients. The 56-69-year group was small, and its depth increase did not reach significance, likely because of low power.

The time point tag for this specimen amounts to: baseline before first vaccination. Vaccinee samples were obtained from the UK trials COV001 and COV002, which included a single-blind randomized controlled phase 2/3 trial of AZD1222 (ChAdOx1 nCoV-19) in healthy adults. Trial participant PBMC samples were collected at day 0 and day 28 after the second dose for TCRbeta chain sequencing. The receptor comes from an adult in good health. The source material was peripheral blood, sampled on day 0 of AZD1222 vaccination. Recombination joined TRBV4-1 with TRBJ2-2; TRBD1 matches 9 bases in the middle. This receptor has the CDR3 CASSQQQGAPGELFF. The sequenced DNA: TGCGCCAGCAGCCAACAACAGGGGGCGCCCGGGGAGCTGTTTTTT.